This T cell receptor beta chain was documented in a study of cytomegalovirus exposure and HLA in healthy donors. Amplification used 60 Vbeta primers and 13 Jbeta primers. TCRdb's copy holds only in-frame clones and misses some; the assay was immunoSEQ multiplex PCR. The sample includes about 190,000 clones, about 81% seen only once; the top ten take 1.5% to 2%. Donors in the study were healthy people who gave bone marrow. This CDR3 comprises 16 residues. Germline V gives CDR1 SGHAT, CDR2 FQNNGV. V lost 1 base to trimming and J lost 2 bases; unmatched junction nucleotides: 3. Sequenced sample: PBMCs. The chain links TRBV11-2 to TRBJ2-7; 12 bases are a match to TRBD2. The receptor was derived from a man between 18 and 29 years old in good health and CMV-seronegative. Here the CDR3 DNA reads TGTGCCAGCAGCTTAGGCCCTAGCGGGGGGGCCTACGAGCAGTACTTC. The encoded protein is CASSLGPSGGAYEQYF.